One T cell receptor beta chain is described in this entry. The data were taken from a study of blood T cell repertoires in COVID-19. The trim removed 6 bases at V and 4 bases at J, leaving 15 bases unmatched. Germline V gene lookup returns CDR1 MDHEN and CDR2 SYDVKM. The CDR3 contains 17 residues. Sequenced by immunoSEQ multiplex PCR; TCRdb stores in-frame clones only, minus some. The repertoire holds about 400,000 clones, with about 89% as singletons. The chain has TRBV28 and TRBJ2-1; 7 nucleotides align to TRBD2. The sequence derives from a man between 35 and 55 years old with acute or convalescent COVID-19. Source material: peripheral blood. CDR3 in amino acids: CASRTLAGPGDYNEQFF. CDR3 DNA: TGTGCCAGCAGGACCTTAGCGGGCCCAGGAGATTACAATGAGCAGTTCTTC. The variable domain in full, completed from reference TRBV28 and TRBJ2-1, reads DVKVTQSSRYLVKRTGEKVFLECVQDMDHENMFWYRQDPGLGLRLIYFSYDVKMKEKGDIPEGYSVSREKKERFSLILESASTNQTSMYLCASRTLAGPGDYNEQFFGPGTRLTVL.